These T cell receptor beta chains were read from a single sample in a study. TCRdb reprocessed the RT-PCR reads with MiXCR, giving one entry per CDR3 protein. The data show almost 700,000 distinct CDR3 sequences, 14% seen once. Material: memory CD4+ T cells from blood. The receptors originated from a female donor in good health, serving as a healthy control. CDR3s include the opening cysteine and the closing phenylalanine or tryptophan. Fields, in order: CDR3 DNA, CDR3 protein, V gene, clone size, D gene, J gene. D genes are given only for firm matches. Rows give clone size only sometimes, using once, few, many, or a class for an expanded clone.

TGTGCCAGCAGTTTCAACCCATGGGAAACTAATGAAAAACTGTTTTTT CASSFNPWETNEKLFF TRBV6-2/TRBV6-3 - - TRBJ1-4
TGTGCCAGCAGTGAAGGGAGGGGGCGCGAGCAGTACTTC CASSEGRGREQYF TRBV6-1 few - TRBJ2-7
TGCGCCAGCAGCCAAGGACAGGGCCTGGGCTTAAGCTCCTACAATGAGCAGTTCTTC CASSQGQGLGLSSYNEQFF TRBV4-3 few TRBD1 TRBJ2-1
TGTGCCAGCAGTCCCCAAGTAGGGACAGGGGTCCTACTTTTTCCCTACGAGCAGTACTTC CASSPQVGTGVLLFPYEQYF TRBV27 many TRBD1 TRBJ2-7
TGTGCCAGCAGCTTAACGTCGGGAGATACGCAGTATTTT CASSLTSGDTQYF TRBV7-3 many - TRBJ2-3
TGCGCCAGCAGTGAGCAGGGGGCGAGAACAGATACGCAGTATTTT CASSEQGARTDTQYF TRBV10-2 many TRBD1 TRBJ2-3
TGTGCCAGCACCCTAAGGGGGGCCGCCCGCACAGATACGCAGTATTTT CASTLRGAARTDTQYF TRBV11-2 few - TRBJ2-3
TGTGCCAGCAGTTTAAGTGGACAGGGGGGAGGCTACACCTTC CASSLSGQGGGYTF TRBV12-3/TRBV12-4 few TRBD1 TRBJ1-2
TGTGCCAGCAGGCCCAACCACGGGGGCGCGTACGAGCAGTACTTC CASRPNHGGAYEQYF TRBV12-3/TRBV12-4 - - TRBJ2-7
TGCAGTGCTAGAAGACAGGGGGCCTGGGAAAAACTGTTTTTT CSARRQGAWEKLFF TRBV20-1 - TRBD1 TRBJ1-4
TGCAGTGCTAGAGAACATGGGGCTTCCGGGGAGCTGTTTTTT CSAREHGASGELFF TRBV20-1 - - TRBJ2-2
TGTGCCAGCAGTTTACCCCTGGCGGCAGAGACCCAGTACTTC CASSLPLAAETQYF TRBV28 few - TRBJ2-5
TGTGCCAGCAGTTACACACTAGCGGGAGGGTACGAGCAGTACTTC CASSYTLAGGYEQYF TRBV6-5 many TRBD2 TRBJ2-7
TGTGCCAGCAGCCAGCAGGGGGATTTTGAAAAACTGTTTTTT CASSQQGDFEKLFF TRBV4-2 - TRBD1 TRBJ1-4
TGTGCCAGCTCACCTCCAGGACAGGGCACTGAAGCTTTCTTT CASSPPGQGTEAFF TRBV18 few TRBD1 TRBJ1-1
TGTGCCAGCAGTGAAAGTCTAGCGAGCTACGAGCAGTACTTC CASSESLASYEQYF TRBV6-1 many - TRBJ2-7
TGCGCCAGCAGCTTCACGTGGGACAGGGGCAATGAGCAGTTCTTC CASSFTWDRGNEQFF TRBV5-1 many TRBD1 TRBJ2-1
TGTGCCAGCAGTTGGGGACGGCTAGACTACGAGCAGTACTTC CASSWGRLDYEQYF TRBV6-5 many - TRBJ2-7
TGTGCCAGCACCCGAAGGCAGGGGACCGGTAATGAAAAACTGTTTTTT CASTRRQGTGNEKLFF TRBV5-5 - - TRBJ1-4
TGTGCCATCAGTGAGTTTGACTCAGATACGCAGTATTTT CAISEFDSDTQYF TRBV10-3 many - TRBJ2-3
TGTGCCAGCAGCCCCGGCGACCGGTCGTACAATGAACAGTTCTTC CASSPGDRSYNEQFF TRBV3-1 - - TRBJ2-1
TGTGCCAGCAGCCTGTCGGTAGGAATCTCGGCTGAAGCTTTCTTT CASSLSVGISAEAFF TRBV9 - - TRBJ1-1
TGTGCCAGCAGTTACATGAACACTGAAGCTTTCTTT CASSYMNTEAFF TRBV6-6 - - TRBJ1-1
TGTGCCAGCAGCCACAATCGGGGGGGATCGGAGACCCAGTACTTC CASSHNRGGSETQYF TRBV3-1 - TRBD2 TRBJ2-5
TGTGCCAGCAGCTTCTGGGATAACACTGAAGCTTTCTTT CASSFWDNTEAFF TRBV11-2 many - TRBJ1-1
TGTGCCAGCAGCACTAGAAGGGACCGCGGAGAGACCCAGTACTTC CASSTRRDRGETQYF TRBV9 few - TRBJ2-5
TGTGCCAGCAGATTGGGGGGGGGGAACAGGATAAATGAGCAGTTCTTC CASRLGGGNRINEQFF TRBV7-2 few TRBD2 TRBJ2-1
TGTGCCACCAGTGAGGCGGATTACATCACCGGGGAGCTGTTTTTT CATSEADYITGELFF TRBV24-1 - - TRBJ2-2
TGTGCCAGCAGCCAAAAGCGGGACTACACCGGGGAGCTGTTTTTT CASSQKRDYTGELFF TRBV3-1 - TRBD2 TRBJ2-2
TGTGAAGTATTAGGACAGTCCTATTCCTCTGGGGCCAACGTCCTGACTTTC CEVLGQSYSSGANVLTF TRBV6-4 - - TRBJ2-6
TGTGCCAGCAGCCGGGACTTTTCAAGCTCCTACGAGCAGTACTTC CASSRDFSSSYEQYF TRBV3-1 - - TRBJ2-7
TGTGCCAGCTCACCACCGGGACAGGGGCTCTACGAGCAGTACTTC CASSPPGQGLYEQYF TRBV18 few TRBD1 TRBJ2-7
TGTGCCAGCAGCCGTATAAGCTCTGGAAACACCATATATTTT CASSRISSGNTIYF TRBV3-1 few - TRBJ1-3
TGTGCCATCAGTGAGTCGGGGGACAGTTACAATGAGCAGTTCTTC CAISESGDSYNEQFF TRBV10-3 many TRBD1 TRBJ2-1
TGTGCCATCAGTGAGCGACAGGAGCGACAGCCCCAGCATTTT CAISERQERQPQHF TRBV10-3 many - TRBJ1-5
TGTGCCAGCAGTTTCAGTGACAGGGACAACGAGCAGTACTTC CASSFSDRDNEQYF TRBV12-3/TRBV12-4 few TRBD1 TRBJ2-7
TGTGCCAGCAGGCCTGGGGCGGGGGGCACAGATACGCAGTATTTT CASRPGAGGTDTQYF TRBV12-3/TRBV12-4 - TRBD2 TRBJ2-3
TGCAGTGCTAGAACCACCGGGATTCAAGAGACCCAGTACTTC CSARTTGIQETQYF TRBV20-1 - - TRBJ2-5
TGCAGTGCTCTCCCGGGACTAGCGGGAGTAAAAGATACGCAGTATTTT CSALPGLAGVKDTQYF TRBV20-1 many TRBD2 TRBJ2-3
TGTGCCAGCAGCTTAGGAGCAGGTGGGGCAGGGGGTACAGATACGCAGTATTTT CASSLGAGGAGGTDTQYF TRBV11-2 - TRBD1 TRBJ2-3
TGTGCCAGCAGTTCTTTATTCGGAGATAATTCACCCCTCCACTTT CASSSLFGDNSPLHF TRBV12-3/TRBV12-4 many - TRBJ1-6
TGTGCCAGCAGCTCCGGACCGTTAGCTGGCTACACCTTC CASSSGPLAGYTF TRBV7-2 few - TRBJ1-2
TGTGCCAGCAGCGATGGCCCCTATGGCTACACCTTC CASSDGPYGYTF TRBV5-6 few - TRBJ1-2
TGTGCCAGCAGCGGCCCTAAGGGCACCGGGGAGCTGTTTTTT CASSGPKGTGELFF TRBV7-2 few - TRBJ2-2